These 32 T cell receptor beta chains were all obtained from the same sample, sequenced in a study of blood T cell repertoires in COVID-19. Assay used: immunoSEQ multiplex PCR; TCRdb lists only in-frame clones, some missing. The data contain about 240,000 clones, roughly 82% of them singletons. Sequenced material: peripheral blood. These TCRs come from a man older than 75 with acute or convalescent COVID-19.

The chain couples TRBV28 to TRBJ2-7; 10 positions match TRBD1. Looked up from germline, CDR1 is MDHEN and CDR2 is SYDVKM. This CDR3 spans 15 amino acids. The V segment lost 5 bases and the J segment 2 bases; nucleotides outside the gene matches: 6. The CDR3 region is CASSRPGQGTYEQYF. CDR3 nucleotides: TGTGCCAGCAGTCGACCGGGACAGGGGACCTACGAGCAGTACTTC.

This clone has a single count. The chain has TRBV6-5 and TRBJ2-1, with 9 bases aligning to TRBD2. CDR3 length equals 15 residues. The J segment lost 5 bases and the V segment lost 6 bases, leaving 8 bases of the junction unmatched. Germline V gives CDR1 MNHEY, CDR2 SVGAGI. Written as DNA, the CDR3 is TGTGCCAGCAGACTTAGCGGGGGCCTTGACAATGAGCAGTTCTTC. Protein product: CASRLSGGLDNEQFF.

The rearrangement joins TRBV2 to TRBJ1-3; a possible D gene is TRBD1 (5 bases). From germline, CDR1 is SNHLY and CDR2 FYNNEI. The V end lost 7 bases, the J end lost 0 bases, and 16 bases lay between the germline ends. The CDR3 runs to 16 residues. CDR3 DNA: TGTGCCAGCACCTCCGCGGGGGGGATCTCTGGAAACACCATATATTTT. Its translation is CASTSAGGISGNTIYF.

The CDR3 nucleotides are TGTGCCAGCAGCTTCGACAGTAGCACAGATACGCAGTATTTT. Translation gives CASSFDSSTDTQYF. The J gene is TRBJ2-3, the V gene TRBV11-3; D is possibly TRBD1 (5 bases). The CDR3 covers 14 residues. Trimming stripped 3 bases from V and 0 bases from J, with 7 bases between. Germline V CDR1 and CDR2: SGHNT, YENEEA.

The chain joins TRBV13 to TRBJ2-3; D is unclear. Germline values: CDR1 PRHDT, CDR2 FYEKMQ (reference sequence). There are 13 residues in the CDR3. V was cut by 6 bases and J by 8 bases, with 15 bases left in between. The CDR3 coding sequence is TGTGCCAGCAGTATACTCTCCGTTGGTACGCAGTATTTT. This translates into CASSILSVGTQYF.

The CDR3 region has the DNA TGTGCCAGCAGCTCACAGGGGGCGCGTGAAAAACTGTTTTTT. Its translation: CASSSQGAREKLFF. The chain recombines TRBV28 with TRBJ1-4, with TRBD1 matching over 9 bases. The CDR3 extends over 14 amino acids. Germline V gene data show CDR1 as MDHEN and CDR2 as SYDVKM. V lost 6 bases and J lost 7; bases outside the gene matches: 6.

The chain couples TRBV3-1 (or the pseudogene TRBV3-2) to TRBJ1-1; tentative D call: TRBD1 (5 bases). Germline V lookup: CDR1 LGHDT, CDR2 YNNKEL (reference sequence). V shed 1 base and J shed 5 bases, with 11 bases lying between them. The CDR3 totals 14 residues. CDR3 DNA sequence: TGTGCCAGCAGCCAAGGGACAACCGGGACTGAAGCTTTCTTT. Its protein product is CASSQGTTGTEAFF.

The V gene is TRBV6-5, the J gene TRBJ2-2; 9 nucleotides line up with TRBD1. Germline CDR1 is MNHEY and CDR2 is SVGAGI. V gave up 7 bases and J gave up 8 bases; unmatched junction bases: 11. The CDR3 covers 15 residues. For the CDR3, the DNA is TGTGCCAGCATTCTGGACAGGGGAGTGTTGGGGGAGCTGTTTTTT. Protein: CASILDRGVLGELFF.

This chain links TRBV19 with TRBJ2-7; D is unclear. This CDR3 region has 13 residues. V was pared by 5 bases and J by 2 bases, with 10 bases between. Germline CDR1 and CDR2: LNHDA and SQIVND (reference sequence). Here the CDR3 DNA reads TGTGCCAGTAGTCCAACCTCGGCCTACGAGCAGTACTTC. This codes for CASSPTSAYEQYF. The full variable domain, in which reference TRBV19 and TRBJ2-7 provide the parts outside the CDR3, is DGGITQSPKYLFRKEGQNVTLSCEQNLNHDAMYWYRQDPGQGLRLIYYSQIVNDFQKGDIAEGYSVSREKKESFPLTVTSAQKNPTAFYLCASSPTSAYEQYFGPGTRLTVT.

This chain joins TRBV7-2 and TRBJ2-2, with D perhaps matching TRBD1 (5 bases). The CDR3 contains 16 residues. V dropped 5 bases and J dropped 0 bases, with 13 bases sitting between them. The V gene's germline CDR1 is SGHTA and CDR2 FQGNSA. CDR3 loop: CASSQRQIANTGELFF. The CDR3 nucleotides are TGTGCCAGCAGCCAGCGACAGATCGCGAACACCGGGGAGCTGTTTTTT.

The chain joins TRBV6-2 or TRBV6-3 to TRBJ2-5, with D tentatively TRBD1 (6 bases). CDR1 and CDR2 (germline): MNHEY, SVGEGT. This CDR3 contains 13 residues. Trimming pared 4 bases from V and 6 bases from J, leaving 12 bases between. CDR3 protein: CASSFQGSQTQYF. CDR3 DNA: TGTGCCAGCAGTTTTCAGGGGAGCCAGACCCAGTACTTC.

This chain joins TRBV11-3 and TRBJ2-2, with 7 positions matching TRBD2. V dropped 5 bases and J dropped 3; count of bases not matched to a gene: 9. The CDR3 is 16 amino acids. Germline V gene lookup returns CDR1 SGHNT and CDR2 YENEEA. The CDR3 DNA is TGTGCCAGCAGCCTAATGAGCGGGAAGGACACCGGGGAGCTGTTTTTT. Protein: CASSLMSGKDTGELFF.

V is TRBV7-6 and J is TRBJ2-7, with a possible D match to TRBD1 (5 bases). CDR3 length: 13 amino acids. Germline V lookup: CDR1 SGHVS, CDR2 FNYEAQ. V was cut by 6 bases and J by 0 bases, with 9 bases left in between. CDR3 sequence: CASRQDNSYEQYF. The CDR3 DNA is TGTGCCAGCAGACAGGACAACTCCTACGAGCAGTACTTC.

This clone has ten or more counts. This CDR3 is CASSVTGGRSGNTIYF. CDR3 sequence (DNA): TGTGCCAGCAGCGTGACAGGGGGCCGGTCTGGAAACACCATATATTTT. This chain joins TRBV7-2 and TRBJ1-3, with 10 bases identical to TRBD1. V was pared by 5 bases and J by 1 base, with 5 bases of the junction left unmatched. The CDR3 runs 16 residues. The V gene's germline CDR1 is SGHTA and CDR2 FQGNSA. Full variable domain (rest looked up from reference TRBV7-2 and TRBJ1-3): GAGVSQSPSNKVTEKGKDVELRCDPISGHTALYWYRQSLGQGLEFLIYFQGNSAPDKSGLPSDRFSAERTGGSVSTLTIQRTQQEDSAVYLCASSVTGGRSGNTIYFGEGSWLTVV.

The chain combines TRBV7-2 with TRBJ2-7; TRBD1 agrees at 7 bases. V gave up 5 bases and J gave up 9 bases; unmatched junction bases: 13. The CDR3 has 14 amino acids. Germline assignment: CDR1 SGHTA and CDR2 FQGNSA. The CDR3 loop reads CASSERQGVGSQYF. CDR3 DNA: TGTGCCAGCAGCGAAAGACAGGGAGTTGGTTCGCAGTACTTC.

V usage is TRBV9 and J usage is TRBJ1-2; 10 bases are shared with TRBD1. CDR3 length: 15 residues. CDR1 is SGDLS, CDR2 YYNGEE, per germline. The V and J ends lost 2 bases and 8 bases, in that order; junction bases with no gene match: 9. CDR3 bases: TGTGCCAGCAGCGTCGCCGGGACAGGGGTCGGCGGCTACACCTTC. Translating it yields CASSVAGTGVGGYTF.

J is TRBJ1-1 and V is TRBV12-5, with 9 bases identical to TRBD1. Losses at the gene ends were 6 bases for V and 0 bases for J; bases not matched to a gene: 11. The CDR3 has 17 residues. CDR1 is LGHNT and CDR2 is FRNRAP in the germline V gene. CDR3 sequence (DNA): TGTGCTAGTGGGCTGGGACAGGGTCTGGTTATGAACACTGAAGCTTTCTTT. This sequence encodes CASGLGQGLVMNTEAFF.

The gene calls are TRBV10-2 and TRBJ2-5; no firm D call. The V and J ends lost 5 bases and 2 bases respectively, with 15 bases between them. CDR1 is WSHSY, CDR2 SAAADI, per germline. CDR3 length: 15 amino acids. The CDR3 nucleotides read TGCGCCAGCAGTACCCTTCTCCTTCGGCAAGAGACCCAGTACTTC. Amino acid sequence: CASSTLLLRQETQYF.

The rearrangement joins TRBV5-4 to TRBJ1-6, with D perhaps matching TRBD1 (5 bases). The CDR3 spans 16 residues. Germline CDR1 SGHNT, CDR2 YYREEE (reference sequence). Trimming cost V 4 bases and J 8 bases, with 19 bases left between them. CDR3 sequence: CASSPKSAGLDSPLHF. For the CDR3, the DNA is TGTGCCAGCAGCCCTAAAAGTGCAGGGCTTGATTCACCCCTCCACTTT.

V is TRBV7-6 and J is TRBJ2-5, with 11 nucleotides matching TRBD2. The CDR3 is 17 residues long. The V and J ends lost 5 bases and 5 bases, in that order; junction bases with no gene match: 13. Looked up from germline, CDR1 is SGHVS and CDR2 is FNYEAQ. For the CDR3, the DNA is TGTGCCAGCAGCCCGCGGGTAGCGGGAGGGCCTATGGAGACCCAGTACTTC. Its protein product is CASSPRVAGGPMETQYF.

This chain uses TRBV6-4 with TRBJ2-5; possible D gene TRBD1, 5 bases. The length of the CDR3 is 13 residues. Trimming took off 0 bases at V and 7 bases at J, with 9 bases between the two ends. Looked up from germline, CDR1 is MRHNA and CDR2 is SNTAGT. As DNA, the CDR3 is TGTGCCAGCAGTGACTCAGTTAGGGGGACCCAGTACTTC. It is translated as CASSDSVRGTQYF.

V usage is TRBV6-5 and J usage is TRBJ1-3; TRBD1 matches at 7 bases. From germline, CDR1 is MNHEY and CDR2 SVGAGI. V shed 5 bases and J 0 bases; nucleotides not matched to a gene: 4. The CDR3 contains 15 residues. The CDR3 DNA follows: TGTGCCAGCAGTATAGGGACAGCCTCTGGAAACACCATATATTTT. Translating gives CASSIGTASGNTIYF.

This chain uses TRBV28 with TRBJ2-5; 16 nucleotides line up with TRBD2. This CDR3 has 17 residues. Germline CDR1 reads MDHEN; CDR2 reads SYDVKM. V was clipped by 5 bases and J by 5 bases; unmatched bases: 8. The CDR3 is CASSPEGTSGRGETQYF. The CDR3 region has the DNA TGTGCCAGCAGTCCCGAGGGGACTAGCGGGAGGGGGGAGACCCAGTACTTC.

J is TRBJ1-5 and V is TRBV18, with a tentative D call TRBD1 (5 bases). Per germline, CDR1 KGHSH and CDR2 LQKENI. The CDR3 is 15 residues long. Trimming shortened V by 6 bases and J by 0 bases, and 12 bases separated the two germline ends. The CDR3 loop is CASSQGWDSNQPQHF. The CDR3 bases are TGTGCCAGCTCTCAGGGATGGGATAGCAATCAGCCCCAGCATTTT.

This clone was detected only once. The V and J genes are TRBV6-5 and TRBJ1-6; D gene ambiguous. The CDR3 is made up of 16 amino acids. The V end was cut by 0 bases, the J end by 2 bases, with 8 bases between. Germline values: CDR1 MNHEY, CDR2 SVGAGI. CDR3 sequence reads: CASSYSVGAYNSPLHF. The CDR3 DNA sequence: TGTGCCAGCAGTTACTCGGTCGGGGCCTATAATTCACCCCTCCACTTT.

The rearrangement joins TRBV7-9 to TRBJ2-7; 7 bases line up with TRBD2. CDR3 length: 15 amino acids. The germline V gene has CDR1 SEHNR and CDR2 FQNEAQ (reference sequence). V trimming: 7 bases; J trimming: 0 bases; junction bases outside the gene matches: 9. The CDR3 sequence is CASKREAGSSYEQYF. CDR3 nucleotides: TGTGCCAGCAAGCGGGAAGCCGGAAGCTCCTACGAGCAGTACTTC.

The chain couples TRBV20-1 to TRBJ2-3; D unresolved. Germline V gives CDR1 DFQATT, CDR2 SNEGSKA (reference sequence). The CDR3 is 11 amino acids. Between the trimmed V and J ends, which lost 4 bases and 6 bases, there was a span of 8 bases. Here the CDR3 DNA reads TGCAGTGCTAACCATGCGGATACGCAGTATTTT. Its translation is CSANHADTQYF.

This chain uses TRBV18 with TRBJ2-1, with 13 bases matching TRBD2. CDR1 and CDR2 (germline): KGHSH, LQKENI. Unmatched junction bases numbered 5, after V lost 3 bases and J lost 6 bases. This CDR3 spans 16 amino acids. The CDR3 bases are TGTGCCAGCTCACCTCCGGGACTAGCGGGAAGCAATGAGCAGTTCTTC. Translated: CASSPPGLAGSNEQFF. The entire variable domain, with the rest obtained from reference TRBV18 and TRBJ2-1, is as follows: NAGVMQNPRHLVRRRGQEARLRCSPMKGHSHVYWYRQLPEEGLKFMVYLQKENIIDESGMPKERFSAEFPKEGPSILRIQQVVRGDSAAYFCASSPPGLAGSNEQFFGPGTRLTVL.

This chain joins TRBV5-6 and TRBJ2-5, with D perhaps TRBD2 (5 bases). The CDR3 extends over 14 amino acids. Looked up from germline, CDR1 is SGHDT and CDR2 is YYEEEE. Trimming stripped 1 base from V and 5 bases from J, with 12 bases between. Here the CDR3 DNA reads TGTGCCAGCAGCTTGTCTGCCCGCGGGGAGACCCAGTACTTC. It yields the protein CASSLSARGETQYF.

The chain uses TRBV3-1 (or the pseudogene TRBV3-2) and TRBJ1-5; D ambiguous. Per the germline V gene, CDR1 is LGHDT and CDR2 is YNNKEL (reference sequence). Trimming took off 5 bases at V and 4 bases at J, with 6 bases between the two ends. The CDR3 is 12 amino acids. The CDR3 DNA reads TGTGCCAGCAGCATCGCGAATCAGCCCCAGCATTTT. It codes for CASSIANQPQHF.

V and J are TRBV7-2 and TRBJ1-2; maybe TRBD1 (5 bases). With 4 bases removed from V and 5 bases from J, the gap between germline ends came to 14 bases. This CDR3 has 14 residues. Germline V gene data show CDR1 as SGHTA and CDR2 as FQGNSA. CDR3 bases: TGTGCCAGCAGCTCATCTGGCCAGGGATATGGCTACACCTTC. The encoded protein is CASSSSGQGYGYTF.

The chain joins TRBV12-3 or TRBV12-4 to TRBJ1-3; D gene uncertain. The V gene lost 5 bases and the J gene lost 4 bases, with 6 bases spanning the gap. This CDR3 contains 12 residues. Written as DNA, the CDR3 is TGTGCCAGCAGTCCTCTGGGAAACACCATATATTTT. It encodes CASSPLGNTIYF.